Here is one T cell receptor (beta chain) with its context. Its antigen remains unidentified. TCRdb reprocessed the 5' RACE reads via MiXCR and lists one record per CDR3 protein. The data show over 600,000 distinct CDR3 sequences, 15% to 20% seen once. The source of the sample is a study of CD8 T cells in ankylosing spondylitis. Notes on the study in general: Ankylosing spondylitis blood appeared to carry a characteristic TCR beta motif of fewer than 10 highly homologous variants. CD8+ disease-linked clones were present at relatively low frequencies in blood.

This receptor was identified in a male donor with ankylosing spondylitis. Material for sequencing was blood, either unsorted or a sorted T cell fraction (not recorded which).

CDR3: CASSEERTGSTDTQYF. The CDR3 coding sequence is TGTGCCAGCAGTGAAGAACGGACAGGGAGCACAGATACGCAGTATTTT. The rearrangement joins TRBV2 to TRBJ2-3; TRBD1 matches at 8 bases. The CDR3 extends over 16 amino acids. The germline gives CDR1 SNHLY, CDR2 FYNNEI. V shed 1 base and J 0 bases; nucleotides not matched to a gene: 3.